This T cell receptor (beta chain) was found in a study of CD8 T cells in Susac syndrome (dated by TCRdb to between 2018 and 2021). In the study overall: Of the Susac syndrome patients who were sequenced, about 6 had clinically active disease and roughly 8 were in clinical remission. At blood withdrawal, Susac syndrome patients were either therapy-naive, taking corticosteroids (in some cases with IVIg as well), or taking IVIg alone. Repertoire sequencing was used to test whether CD8+ T cell activation and differentiation in Susac syndrome was antigen driven. What the authors observed across the whole study: The study acknowledged that relatively few individuals were included in the TCR sequencing and HLA analysis. The CD4+ T cell repertoire of patients with Susac syndrome showed no detectable clonal expansion.

RNA was extracted with the RNeasy kit and roughly 0.45 to 1 ug was reverse transcribed using random hexamers. The immunoSEQ multiplex PCR assay, which covers 54 Vbeta and 13 Jbeta segments, was used to amplify TCR beta CDR3 regions. To correct PCR amplification bias, a synthetic template baseline was used for both primer optimization and computational correction. The paper's processing steps were these. Reads were annotated to V, D and J genes according to IMGT and were analyzed with immunoSEQ Analyzer, with only productive sequences retained. Clonality was computed as one minus Shannon entropy normalized by log2 of the number of productive unique sequences. Public and private clones were assessed among the 100 most prevalent clones of each patient and control. Clones were defined as Susac-specific when absent from the healthy and MS cohorts, from about 1,100 published viral clones and from other ImmuneACCESS disease sequences. Through fastp at Q25 and MiXCR, TCRdb rebuilt clones from the public reads, retaining in-frame beta chains. Each entry merges the rows of one CDR3 protein and shows their most common DNA and genes. These V and J calls originate from TCRdb's pipeline instead of the authors' own analysis. For this sample there are around 140,000 distinct CDR3 sequences; just under 95% appear just once. The ten largest account for 0.14% of the sample.

High-throughput TCR beta sequencing profiled peripheral blood CD8+ and CD4+ T cells from healthy donors, Susac syndrome patients and multiple sclerosis patients. Susac syndrome patients met recently defined diagnostic criteria for definite or probable disease. Bulk CD8+ and CD4+ T cells were purified by magnetic negative isolation, whereas CD8+ TEMRA cells were enriched by FACS. Blood was drawn into EDTA tubes, processed within 24 hours, and PBMCs were isolated by density gradient centrifugation. PBMCs intended for TCR sequencing were frozen in liquid nitrogen and were later thawed in a 37 degrees C water bath. The sorted or isolated CD4+, CD8+ and CD8+ TEMRA cells had a purity of 90% or higher. With respect to this clonotype: What this receptor recognizes is not known. Base-call qualities are not available, and no considerably larger clone is one nucleotide away.

Counted from cysteine to phenylalanine, this CDR3 has 14 amino acids. Only the CDR3 portion is preserved as DNA: 42 bases, with reading frame beginning at the first base. Looking up the germline V gene yields CDR1 SNHLY and CDR2 FYNNEI. Trimming at the junction amounts to 5 bases on V and 0 bases on J, and the germline ends lie 9 bases apart. The V and J genes are TRBV2 and TRBJ2-3; TRBD1 is a possible D gene, resting on 6 matching bases. The sequenced material came from CD4+ T cells from PBMCs. This clonotype was sampled from a human donor with Susac syndrome. This receptor has the CDR3 CASSLGQSTDTQYF. Read as DNA, the sequence is TGTGCCAGCAGTCTGGGACAAAGCACAGATACGCAGTATTTT.